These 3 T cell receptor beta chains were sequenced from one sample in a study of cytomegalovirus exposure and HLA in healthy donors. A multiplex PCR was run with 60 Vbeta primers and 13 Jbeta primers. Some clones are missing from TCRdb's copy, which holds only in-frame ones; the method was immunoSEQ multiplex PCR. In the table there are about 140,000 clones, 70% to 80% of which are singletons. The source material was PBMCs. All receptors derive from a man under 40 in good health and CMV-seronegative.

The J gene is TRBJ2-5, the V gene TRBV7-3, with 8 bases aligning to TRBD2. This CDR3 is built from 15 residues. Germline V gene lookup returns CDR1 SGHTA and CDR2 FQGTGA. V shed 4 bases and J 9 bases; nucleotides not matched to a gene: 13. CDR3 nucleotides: TGTGCCAGCAGCTCAGCGGGGGTCGGAGTTCGGGCCCAGTACTTC. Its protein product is CASSSAGVGVRAQYF. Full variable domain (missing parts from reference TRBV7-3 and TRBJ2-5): GAGVSQTPSNKVTEKGKYVELRCDPISGHTALYWYRQSLGQGPEFLIYFQGTGAADDSGLPNDRFFAVRPEGSVSTLKIQRTERGDSAVYLCASSSAGVGVRAQYFGPGTRLLVL.

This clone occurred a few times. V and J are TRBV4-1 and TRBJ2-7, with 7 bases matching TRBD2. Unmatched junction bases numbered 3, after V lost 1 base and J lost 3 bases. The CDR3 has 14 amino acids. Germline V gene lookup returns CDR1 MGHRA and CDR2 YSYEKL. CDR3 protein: CASSQAREGYEQYF. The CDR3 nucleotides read TGCGCCAGCAGCCAAGCAAGGGAGGGCTACGAGCAGTACTTC.

For the CDR3, the DNA is TGTGCCAGTACCCCCGGAGAAACCCACGAGCAGTACTTC. The encoded protein is CASTPGETHEQYF. The chain couples TRBV6-5 to TRBJ2-7; D is unresolved. The CDR3 is made up of 13 amino acids. Trimming stripped 9 bases from V and 5 bases from J, with 17 bases between. CDR1 is MNHEY, CDR2 SVGAGI, per germline.